This TCR beta chain is from a study of metastatic and nonmetastatic thyroid tumors. Study information: Samples came from malignant and benign thyroid patients, and repertoires were compared across blood and tumor or nodule tissue.

Each patient went into thyroid surgery without having received any treatment. In the authors' methods: The authors used CDR3 differences across clinicopathological groups to build a distant-metastasis classifier for papillary thyroid cancer. TCRdb reanalyzed the PCR reads with MiXCR. Here the V and J calls rest on TCRdb's processing, not on the authors' analysis. The table has around 38,000 clones, around 28% seen once; the top ten hold approximately 9.6%. Study-level findings and limits: According to reports, the diversity of TCR beta was significantly higher in malignant thyroid tumors than in benign nodules, and this held in both blood and tumor samples.

Trimming shortened V by 0 bases and J by 8 bases, and 11 bases separated the two germline ends. CDR1 MNHNY and CDR2 SVGAGI come from the germline V gene (reference sequence). The CDR3 sequence is 15 residues long. There are many counts of this clone. Its antigen is still unknown. Input material: blood. The clonotype originates from a male donor with papillary thyroid cancer or a benign thyroid nodule (not recorded which). Some clones in this sample may be carry-over from other donors' samples. The chain links TRBV6-6 to TRBJ1-6, with D possibly being TRBD1 (6 bases). The CDR3 region has the DNA TGTGCCAGCAGTTACTCGGGGCAGGGGCATTCACCCCTCCACTTT. Amino acid sequence: CASSYSGQGHSPLHF.